The TCR beta chain under discussion was sequenced for a study of Ad26.COV2.S vaccination and SARS-CoV-2 variants. About the study: Enrollment placed the donor in the COV1001 Ad26.COV2.S trial arm. The vaccine Ad26.COV2.S was put into the muscle once, or twice with 56 days between.

Assay used: immunoSEQ multiplex PCR; TCRdb lists only in-frame clones, some missing. The sample comprises 300,000 to 400,000 clones, around 90% of which are singletons, and around 3.6% rests with the top ten. As regards this clone: An end of the junction differs from the germline gene, which may be a read error.

Treatment in this sample: about 20 received Ad26.COV2.S at low or high dose, single or two shots; 5 received placebo; per-sample allocation not given. Specimens were obtained on day 63 following the first vaccine or placebo injection. Spike of the Wuhan-strain SARS-CoV-2 was expressed by an Ad26 vector, which formed the vaccine. The TCR sequence derives from a person between 18 and 59 years old who received the Ad26.COV2.S COVID-19 vaccine or a placebo. This sample comprised peripheral blood, obtained in a trial of Ad26.COV2.S vaccine versus placebo.

The CDR3 is CASCERQVTAQHF. The CDR3 DNA is TGTGCCAGCTGTGAACGACAGGTCACGGCCCAGCATTTT. The V call is TRBV2, the J call TRBJ1-5; D is perhaps TRBD1 (6 bases). The CDR3 has 13 amino acids. Germline-derived CDR1 and CDR2 are SNHLY and FYNNEI. Together with reference TRBV2 and TRBJ1-5, the CDR3 gives the full variable domain: EPEVTQTPSHQVTQMGQEVILRCVPISNHLYFYWYRQILGQKVEFLVSFYNNEISEKSEIFDDQFSVERPDGSNFTLKIRSTKLEDSAMYFCASCERQVTAQHFGDGTRLSIL.